This T cell receptor beta chain was found in a study of cytomegalovirus exposure and HLA in healthy donors (dated by TCRdb to the late 2010s). For the wider study: According to an earlier analysis of 587 of the donors, about 190 million T cells yielded some 110 million unique TCR beta sequences and roughly 280 Gb of sequence data. Among the roughly 400 genotyped donors, approximately 82% belonged to the genetic ancestry cluster associated with self-reported Caucasian donors. A later analysis re-analyzed previously published TCR beta repertoires from 660 or so donors and added high-resolution HLA genotyping to study TCR occurrence patterns. Donor age, sex, ethnicity and CMV serostatus were compiled together with the repertoire data. Rather than using new phenotypic data, the later analysis identified candidate immune exposures from TCR beta sequences and from how often those sequences occurred across donors. Every discovery cohort repertoire had been produced on one sequencing platform. Across about 380 genotyped donors of the cohort, an average of approximately 240,000 unique TCR beta nucleotide sequences per donor were sequenced, and 15% to 20% of those sequences were non-productive. An earlier analysis of 587 of the donors applied high-throughput TCR beta sequencing to assess whether each TCR beta V gene segment acted as functional or pseudogenic. Roughly 300 gigabases of sequencing data and approximately 93 million unique TCR sequences were included in an early release covering roughly 600 HLA-typed donors. A handful of DR-DQ haplotypes were handled as single units for association and clustering because linkage in the cohort was strong. Typing coverage differed by locus: A, B, C, DRB1 and DQB1 were typed in about 620-630 donors, DQA1 in about 500, DPA1 in some 570, and DPB1 in just under 490. The study aimed to test whether signatures of past pathogen exposure could be identified by cataloging public T cell receptors. A later genetic analysis took genome-wide SNP genotypes for about 55% of the roughly 670 donors and used that subset as a discovery cohort. The study profiled the T cell repertoires of 500 to 800 subjects by immunosequencing and related them to cytomegalovirus serostatus. A separate validation cohort of 90 to 150 different subjects was used in addition to the roughly 700-subject first cohort. Both class I and class II loci were covered by HLA typing, at four-digit resolution. To predict cytomegalovirus infection status, the study combined high-throughput TCR immunosequencing, statistical association of individual TCRs with disease status, and machine learning. Study-level results and caveats: A cluster of highly shared sequence variants was judged likely to be a technical artifact of the sequencing pipeline. The cohort was sequenced for TCR beta chains only, and without alpha or paired-chain data the features that could be detected were limited. It was suggested by the authors that the approach could potentially be generalized to other disease states and immunological phenotypes. Strong co-occurrence of HLA alleles, especially DR and DQ, made assigning TCR associations to individual alleles difficult. For the cohort, immune exposure information was limited to CMV serostatus. A later genetic analysis reported fewer N-insertions in productive TCRs among donors in an Asian-associated ancestry cluster than the roughly 670-donor mean. The 87-base-pair reads could not distinguish some IMGT-functional V segments, including TRBV6-2 and TRBV6-3, so those segments were excluded. Specific HLA alleles were associated with 18,000 or so TCR beta sequences at a false discovery rate of 0.05 in a later analysis. Linkage disequilibrium might explain the correlated functional status among segregating V segments, but an unknown experimental factor could not be excluded. Cytomegalovirus status was reported to be diagnosed by the classifier with high specificity and sensitivity in both the original and validation cohorts. In a later genetic analysis, a missense DCLRE1C variant was associated with V-gene and J-gene trimming of TCR beta chains, and the association was replicated in an independent cohort. In a later analysis, TCR association rates were found to vary across HLA loci, with the most associated TCRs seen for DRB1 alleles and the fewest for HLA-C alleles. Broadly in line with IMGT annotations, most TCR beta V segments showed up in productive rearrangements about 87% or about 30% of the time in an earlier analysis of approximately 600 of the donors. Roughly uniform sequencing depth across donors was assumed in presence/absence analyses, although this assumption may not hold. Because HLA typing was unavailable for some donors at each locus, only the typed subset was used in association tests. In vitro tests confirmed that a few of the cytomegalovirus-associated TCR beta chains recognize cytomegalovirus antigens. Compared with equally common non-associated chains, HLA-associated TCR beta chains in a later analysis were more clonally expanded and had lower generation probabilities. Most TCR sequences were observed very rarely across donors, whereas some public TCRs were present in many individuals. A later analysis found that most CMV-associated TCR beta chains appeared HLA-restricted, with HLA associations seemingly driven largely by CMV exposure. A further reported finding was that TCR beta sequences accurately predicted the HLA-A and HLA-B alleles for most subjects in the first cohort. The study gave a list of around 170 TCR beta chains associated with cytomegalovirus. In a later analysis, several top co-occurrence clusters were reported to appear linked to parvovirus B19, influenza, CMV and Epstein-Barr virus. Some 15 rarely observed V segments, including chromosome 9 orphons, were excluded from the earlier analysis of several hundred of the donors because counts were too low.

From the germline V gene (reference sequence), CDR1 is SEHNR and CDR2 is FQNEAQ. From its cysteine to its phenylalanine, the CDR3 spans 14 amino acids. The DNA shown is the 42-base CDR3, in frame from base 1. As regards this clone: Its antigen is currently not known. A junction end diverges from the germline sequence, so it may reflect a read error.

The cohort was made up of 650 to 700 healthy bone marrow donors. Cohort members were all nominally healthy when sampled, although unrecorded immune exposures were likely present. The donor was CMV seronegative and was included in the group of a few hundred seronegative cohort members. A peripheral blood sample was provided by each donor, and peripheral blood mononuclear cells were used for TCR beta sequencing. The Qiagen DNeasy Blood Extraction Kit was used to extract genomic DNA from the blood cell samples. The library relied on the immunoSEQ multiplex PCR assay. For the multiplex PCR, a mixture combining 60 forward primers for TCR Vbeta segments and 13 reverse primers for TCR Jbeta segments was used. The CDR3 region of rearranged TCR beta genes was amplified from genomic DNA with a multiplex PCR assay. The Illumina HiSeq System was used to sequence the amplified TCR beta libraries as 87-base-pair reads. In the paper's pipeline: In a later analysis, some 80 million unique TCR beta chains were counted across the 666 repertoires, and roughly 11 million of these chains were shared by at least two donors. To remove PCR and sequencing errors, raw reads were error-corrected and collapsed into unique sequences using a nearest-neighbor algorithm that merged closely related sequences. Alignment of CDR3 sequences to IMGT reference sequences was used to assign V, D and J gene segments. Each retained sequence needed at least a six-nucleotide match to both a V gene segment and a J gene segment. Rearrangements were classified as productive when the CDR3 lacked stop codons and remained in frame with V and J, and all other rearrangements were classified as non-productive. CDR3 was defined by IMGT convention, running from the second conserved V-encoded cysteine to the conserved J-encoded phenylalanine. The earlier analysis of about 610 of the donors excluded sequences that lacked an unambiguous match to a single V gene segment. In an earlier analysis of approximately 610 of the donors, V segments were called functional above 56.7% productive rearrangements and were called segregating when the between-donor standard deviation exceeded 5%. A statistical classification framework was built for diagnosing cytomegalovirus status from the catalog of TCR beta chain sequences. In a later analysis, TCR nucleotide sequences were compared against IMGT/GENE-DB human TR gene sequences so that V and J genes could be assigned. A later analysis assigned CDR3 sequences and most-parsimonious VDJ recombination scenarios with the TCRdist pipeline. In a later analysis, every TCR beta chain was defined by the combination of its CDR3 amino acid sequence and its V-gene family, and reads without a unique V-gene family were dropped. In a later analysis, around 650 highly shared, low-generation-probability nucleotide sequences were removed to address suspected cross-contamination and a sequencing artifact. For each public chain, a later analysis derived a clonal expansion index from normalized ranks of inferred template counts within each repertoire. In a later analysis, generation probabilities were computed using a VDJ recombination model fitted to out-of-frame rearrangements, and the results were checked against IGoR. In a later analysis, hypergeometric tests were used to score TCR-TCR, TCR-HLA and TCR-CMV co-occurrence, with a repertoire-size bias correction applied to TCR pairs. To estimate false discovery rates, a later analysis permuted the HLA or CMV assignments 20 times. In a later analysis, co-occurring TCRs were grouped with DBSCAN, and TCRdist sequence similarity was added when clustering was performed within HLA-allele-positive subsets. For co-occurrence clustering, repertoires with fewer than 30,000 or more than 120,000 public chains were excluded, along with roughly 5 repertoires with anomalous nucleotide sharing. What TCRdb holds here is the immuneACCESS table cut down to in-frame rearrangements. Part of the clones is not present; checked against another copy, under half of the missing clones reflect an unresolved V gene, and the others are unexplained. V and J calls and clone size are copied from that table; D and trimming were computed from the DNA. This sample lists about 140,000 clones; more than 75% were detected once. 2% to 3% of the sample rests with the top ten.

This TCR was recovered from a man aged 50 or older in good health and CMV-seronegative. This chain joins TRBV7-9 to TRBJ1-1; TRBD1 is a weak D gene call, 5 bases matching. Sequencing was performed on PBMCs. Read as DNA, the sequence is TGTTCCAGCAGCTTGGGGCAGGTGAACACTGAAGCTTTCTTT. This sequence encodes CSSSLGQVNTEAFF.